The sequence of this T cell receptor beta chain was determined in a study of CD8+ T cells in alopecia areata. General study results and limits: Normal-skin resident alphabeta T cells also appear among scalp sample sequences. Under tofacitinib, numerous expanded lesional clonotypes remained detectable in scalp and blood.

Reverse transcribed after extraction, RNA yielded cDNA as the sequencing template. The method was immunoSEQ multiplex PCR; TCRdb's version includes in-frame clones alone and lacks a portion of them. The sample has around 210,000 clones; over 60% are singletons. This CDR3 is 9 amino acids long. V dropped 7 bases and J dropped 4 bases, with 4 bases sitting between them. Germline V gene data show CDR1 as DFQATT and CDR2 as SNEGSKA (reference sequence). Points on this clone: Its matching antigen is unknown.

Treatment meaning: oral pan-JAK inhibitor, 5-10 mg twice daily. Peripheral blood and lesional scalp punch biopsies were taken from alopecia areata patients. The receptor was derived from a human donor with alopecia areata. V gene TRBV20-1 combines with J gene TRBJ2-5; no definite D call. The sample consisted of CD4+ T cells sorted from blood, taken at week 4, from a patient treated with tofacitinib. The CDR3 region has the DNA TGCAGTGGTGGAGAGACCCAGTACTTC. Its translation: CSGGETQYF.